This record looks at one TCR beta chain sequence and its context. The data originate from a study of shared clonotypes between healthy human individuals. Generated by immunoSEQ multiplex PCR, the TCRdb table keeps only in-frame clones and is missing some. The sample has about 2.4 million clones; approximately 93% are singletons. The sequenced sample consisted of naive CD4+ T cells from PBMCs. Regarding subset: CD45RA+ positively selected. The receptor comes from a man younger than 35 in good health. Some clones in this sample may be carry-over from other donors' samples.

CDR3 in DNA: TGCAGCGGCCAGGGACAGCCGAACACTGAAGCTTTCTTT. Translating it yields CSGQGQPNTEAFF. The chain links TRBV29-1 to TRBJ1-1; TRBD1 matches at 7 bases. CDR3 length: 13 residues. Germline CDR1 reads SQVTM; CDR2 reads ANQGSEA. Unmatched junction bases numbered 6, after V lost 7 bases and J lost 1 base. Full variable domain (rest looked up from reference TRBV29-1 and TRBJ1-1): SAVISQKPSRDICQRGTSLTIQCQVDSQVTMMFWYRQQPGQSLTLIATANQGSEATYESGFVIDKFPISRPNLTFSTLTVSNMSPEDSSIYLCSGQGQPNTEAFFGQGTRLTVV.